The present entry profiles one TCR beta chain with its context. As yet, its antigen is unknown. PCR involved 60 Vbeta and 13 Jbeta primers. Sequencing used immunoSEQ multiplex PCR; TCRdb keeps in-frame clones, though not all of them. The repertoire has more than 95,000 clones, about three quarters of them found once; the top ten carry around 3.7%. This record belongs to a study of cytomegalovirus exposure and HLA in healthy donors. V was trimmed by 4 bases and J by 3 bases, leaving 13 bases between them. Germline V gene data show CDR1 as SGHTS and CDR2 as YDEGEE. This CDR3 region has 14 residues. Study-level findings and limits: Earlier findings revealed that most TCR beta V segments proved productive either about 90% or about 30% of the time.

The chain joins TRBV5-8 to TRBJ1-2; TRBD1 is a possible D gene (5 bases). The material sequenced was PBMCs. The origin of this receptor is a man aged 30 to 39 in good health and CMV-seronegative. DNA of the CDR3: TGTGCCAGCAGCATGAGAGACAGACACTATGGCTACACCTTC. Translation: CASSMRDRHYGYTF.